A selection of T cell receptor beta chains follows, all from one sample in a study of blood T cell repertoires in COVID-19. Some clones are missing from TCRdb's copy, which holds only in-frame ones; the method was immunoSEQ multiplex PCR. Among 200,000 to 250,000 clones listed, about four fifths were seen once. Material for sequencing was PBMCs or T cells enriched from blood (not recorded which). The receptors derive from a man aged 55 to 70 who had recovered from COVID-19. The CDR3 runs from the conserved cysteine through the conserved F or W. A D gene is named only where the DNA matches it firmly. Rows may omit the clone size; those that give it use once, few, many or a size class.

cdr3_aa: CASSGSGGSNTEAFF
cdr3_nt: TGTGCCAGCTCGGGGTCAGGGGGCTCGAACACTGAAGCTTTCTTT
v_call: TRBV7-2
clone_size: -
j_call: TRBJ1-1
d_call: TRBD1

cdr3_aa: CASSPLGTGGQETQYF
cdr3_nt: TGTGCCAGCTCACCCCTCGGGACAGGGGGCCAAGAGACCCAGTACTTC
v_call: TRBV18
clone_size: -
j_call: TRBJ2-5
d_call: TRBD1

cdr3_aa: CASSPQKNTEAFF
cdr3_nt: TGTGCCAGCTCACCCCAGAAAAACACTGAAGCTTTCTTT
v_call: TRBV18
clone_size: -
j_call: TRBJ1-1
d_call: -

cdr3_aa: CASSLASVNTEAFF
cdr3_nt: TGTGCCAGCAGCTTAGCGTCAGTAAACACTGAAGCTTTCTTT
v_call: TRBV7-9
clone_size: few
j_call: TRBJ1-1
d_call: -

cdr3_aa: CASSPLDSSGFTDTQYF
cdr3_nt: TGTGCCAGCTCACCTCTCGACTCTAGCGGATTCACAGATACGCAGTATTTT
v_call: TRBV18
clone_size: -
j_call: TRBJ2-3
d_call: TRBD2

cdr3_aa: CASSLRTGWNDGYTF
cdr3_nt: TGTGCCAGCAGTTTACGGACAGGGTGGAATGATGGCTACACCTTC
v_call: TRBV27
clone_size: -
j_call: TRBJ1-2
d_call: TRBD1

cdr3_aa: CAISEARQGGSPLHF
cdr3_nt: TGTGCCATCAGTGAGGCCAGACAGGGGGGATCACCCCTCCACTTT
v_call: TRBV10-3
clone_size: -
j_call: TRBJ1-6
d_call: TRBD1

cdr3_aa: CASSPELATDTQYF
cdr3_nt: TGTGCCAGCAGCCCCGAACTAGCCACAGATACGCAGTATTTT
v_call: TRBV14
clone_size: -
j_call: TRBJ2-3
d_call: -

cdr3_aa: CASSLAETQYF
cdr3_nt: TGCGCCAGCAGCTTGGCGGAGACCCAGTACTTC
v_call: TRBV5-1
clone_size: -
j_call: TRBJ2-5
d_call: -

cdr3_aa: CASSKVRGRASGAMQYF
cdr3_nt: TGTGCCAGCAGCAAAGTGAGGGGTAGGGCTAGCGGGGCCATGCAGTATTTT
v_call: TRBV21-1
clone_size: once
j_call: TRBJ2-3
d_call: -

cdr3_aa: CSASPAHYGYTF
cdr3_nt: TGCAGTGCTAGTCCAGCGCACTATGGCTACACCTTC
v_call: TRBV20-1
clone_size: -
j_call: TRBJ1-2
d_call: -

cdr3_aa: CSVDATADTQYF
cdr3_nt: TGCAGCGTAGACGCGACAGCTGATACGCAGTATTTT
v_call: TRBV29-1
clone_size: -
j_call: TRBJ2-3
d_call: -

cdr3_aa: CASSWAGGSFREQYF
cdr3_nt: TGTGCCAGCAGCTGGGCCGGGGGTAGCTTCCGGGAGCAGTACTTC
v_call: TRBV5-6
clone_size: -
j_call: TRBJ2-7
d_call: -

cdr3_aa: CASSIAGWGTDTQYF
cdr3_nt: TGTGCCAGTAGTATAGCGGGGTGGGGCACAGATACGCAGTATTTT
v_call: TRBV19
clone_size: once
j_call: TRBJ2-3
d_call: -

cdr3_aa: CASSLAGVRSPLHF
cdr3_nt: TGCGCCAGCAGCCTCGCGGGGGTGAGGTCACCCCTCCACTTT
v_call: TRBV4-3
clone_size: -
j_call: TRBJ1-6
d_call: -

cdr3_aa: CASSLNNRGFGYTF
cdr3_nt: TGTGCCAGCAGCTTAAATAACAGGGGATTTGGCTACACCTTC
v_call: TRBV7-3
clone_size: -
j_call: TRBJ1-2
d_call: TRBD1

cdr3_aa: CATSRGTGPVTNYGYTF
cdr3_nt: TGTGCCACCAGCAGAGGGACTGGACCGGTGACTAACTATGGCTACACCTTC
v_call: TRBV15
clone_size: -
j_call: TRBJ1-2
d_call: -

cdr3_aa: CASSPEGQGAYTGELFF
cdr3_nt: TGCGCCAGCAGCCCCGAGGGACAGGGGGCCTACACCGGGGAGCTGTTTTTT
v_call: TRBV4-3
clone_size: -
j_call: TRBJ2-2
d_call: TRBD1

cdr3_aa: CASSFRSMNTEAFF
cdr3_nt: TGTGCCAGCAGCTTCAGATCCATGAACACTGAAGCTTTCTTT
v_call: TRBV11-2
clone_size: -
j_call: TRBJ1-1
d_call: -

cdr3_aa: CASSTAGVGNTIYF
cdr3_nt: TGTGCCAGCAGCACGGCGGGGGTAGGAAACACCATATATTTT
v_call: TRBV7-9
clone_size: few
j_call: TRBJ1-3
d_call: -

cdr3_aa: CASSPSTGGWETQYF
cdr3_nt: TGTGCCAGCAGCCCCTCGACAGGGGGCTGGGAGACCCAGTACTTC
v_call: TRBV11-3
clone_size: -
j_call: TRBJ2-5
d_call: TRBD1

cdr3_aa: CASSLYGQGAYEQYF
cdr3_nt: TGTGCCAGCAGCTTATATGGACAGGGAGCCTACGAGCAGTACTTC
v_call: TRBV11-1
clone_size: -
j_call: TRBJ2-7
d_call: TRBD1

cdr3_aa: CASSFRVGQPQHF
cdr3_nt: TGTGCCAGCAGCTTCAGGGTGGGACAGCCCCAGCATTTT
v_call: TRBV5-8
clone_size: -
j_call: TRBJ1-5
d_call: -

cdr3_aa: CATSSQIHNEQFF
cdr3_nt: TGTGCCACCAGCAGCCAGATACACAATGAGCAGTTCTTC
v_call: TRBV15
clone_size: once
j_call: TRBJ2-1
d_call: -

cdr3_aa: CASSQTGVGEKLFF
cdr3_nt: TGTGCCAGCAGCCAGACAGGGGTCGGAGAAAAACTGTTTTTT
v_call: TRBV5-6
clone_size: once
j_call: TRBJ1-4
d_call: TRBD1

cdr3_aa: CASSVDSGGSTDTQYF
cdr3_nt: TGTGCCAGCAGCGTAGATAGCGGGGGGAGCACAGATACGCAGTATTTT
v_call: TRBV9
clone_size: -
j_call: TRBJ2-3
d_call: TRBD2

cdr3_aa: CASSQDPQVFYEQYF
cdr3_nt: TGTGCCAGCAGCCAAGATCCACAGGTCTTCTACGAGCAGTACTTC
v_call: TRBV3-1/TRBV3-2
clone_size: -
j_call: TRBJ2-7
d_call: -